What follows describes a single TCR beta chain. For the second PCR, which ran for 7 to 11 cycles, a sample-barcoded 5' primer and a J-beta primer mix were used. TCRdb independently ran MiXCR on the 5' RACE reads; one entry per CDR3 protein. The sample shows 730,000 or so distinct CDR3 sequences, about 42% of them seen only once. The data belong to a study of blood T cells in healthy people across ages. V lost 4 bases and J 8 bases, leaving 15 bases between the germline ends. This CDR3 has 14 amino acids. Per the germline V gene, CDR1 is SGHKS and CDR2 is YYEKEE (reference sequence). The people who gave samples were healthy Caucasians from Russia, aged roughly 6 to 95.

The sequenced sample consisted of blood. J is TRBJ2-2 and V is TRBV5-5; D gene ambiguous. The sequence derives from a woman aged 60 to 75 in good health. The DNA of the CDR3 is TGTGCCAGCAGCCCCTCCGGCCTAGGAGGGGAGCTGTTTTTT. It translates to CASSPSGLGGELFF.